The 29 T cell receptor beta chains below come from one sample, sequenced in a study of cytomegalovirus exposure and HLA in healthy donors. In the PCR, 60 Vbeta and 13 Jbeta primers were used. TCRdb keeps only in-frame clones here, not all; method: immunoSEQ multiplex PCR. This sample yields approximately 290,000 clones, of which under 90% are seen a single time; about 0.28% belongs to the top ten. Material for sequencing was PBMCs. These receptors all stem from a girl aged 2 to 10 in good health and CMV-seronegative.

The V and J genes are TRBV27 and TRBJ1-2; a possible D gene is TRBD1 (5 bases). Trimming took off 2 bases at V and 5 bases at J, with 21 bases between the two ends. The CDR3 loop spans 17 amino acids. Germline CDR1 and CDR2: MNHEY and SMNVEV (reference sequence). The CDR3 DNA reads TGTGCCAGCAGTTTAGAATGGCAGACAGCACGCCTTTATGGCTACACCTTC. Translating gives CASSLEWQTARLYGYTF.

The genes are TRBV30 and TRBJ2-3, with 10 bases identical to TRBD2. CDR3 size: 14 residues. V was clipped by 3 bases and J by 8 bases; unmatched bases: 8. Looked up from germline, CDR1 is GTSNPN and CDR2 is SVGIG (reference sequence). The CDR3 sequence: CAWRPSGSGFTQYF. In nucleotides, the CDR3 is TGTGCCTGGAGACCTAGCGGGAGTGGGTTTACGCAGTATTTT.

Remarks on this clone: Other nucleotide sequences in the sample specify the same CDR3. The chain employs TRBV9 and TRBJ1-2; possible D gene TRBD1, 5 bases. The V end was cut by 0 bases, the J end by 1 base, with 7 bases between. The CDR3 contains 14 residues. Germline assignment: CDR1 SGDLS and CDR2 YYNGEE. The CDR3 nucleotides read TGTGCCAGCAGCGTAGGGGGCGGTAACTATGGCTACACCTTC. It translates to CASSVGGGNYGYTF.

V is TRBV18 and J is TRBJ2-7, with D possibly being TRBD2 (5 bases). The V gene lost 3 bases and the J gene lost 2 bases, with 20 bases spanning the gap. The CDR3 covers 17 residues. Germline-derived CDR1 and CDR2 are KGHSH and LQKENI. This CDR3 is CASSPQVGRTATYEQYF. The CDR3 DNA is TGTGCCAGCTCACCCCAAGTCGGAAGGACTGCAACCTACGAGCAGTACTTC.

This CDR3 is CASSRNRDAFF. The CDR3, as DNA: TGTGCCAGCAGCAGAAACAGGGACGCTTTCTTT. The J gene is TRBJ1-1, the V gene TRBV5-8; tentative D call: TRBD1 (6 bases). Trimming pared 4 bases from V and 11 bases from J, leaving 12 bases between. The length of the CDR3 is 11 residues. Germline loops: CDR1 SGHTS, CDR2 YDEGEE.

The CDR3 sequence: CASSERGNSYNEQFF. The CDR3 nucleotides are TGTGCCAGCAGTGAACGAGGGAACTCCTACAATGAGCAGTTCTTC. The V call is TRBV2, the J call TRBJ2-1; D might be TRBD2 (5 bases). Trimming removed 2 bases at V and 0 bases at J, with 8 bases between. This CDR3 is built from 15 residues. The V gene's germline CDR1 is SNHLY and CDR2 FYNNEI.

V gene TRBV27 combines with J gene TRBJ1-5, with D possibly TRBD1 on 6 matching bases. Trimming removed 3 bases at V and 7 bases at J, with 13 bases between. This CDR3 region has 14 residues. The germline V gene encodes CDR1 MNHEY and CDR2 SMNVEV (reference sequence). Here the CDR3 reads CASSFVQGNQPQHF. CDR3 coding DNA: TGTGCCAGCAGTTTTGTGCAGGGGAACCAGCCCCAGCATTTT.

The V call is TRBV7-6, the J call TRBJ2-7, with TRBD2 matching over 7 bases. The germline V gene has CDR1 SGHVS and CDR2 FNYEAQ. Trimming removed 0 bases from V and 0 bases from J; junction bases left unmatched: 5. The CDR3 has 16 residues. The CDR3 loop is CASSLAASGGSYEQYF. The CDR3 DNA reads as TGTGCCAGCAGCTTAGCGGCTAGCGGAGGCTCCTACGAGCAGTACTTC.

This clone was counted a few times. This chain links TRBV5-4 with TRBJ2-7; 7 bases agree with TRBD2. The CDR3 consists of 14 residues. J gave up 3 bases and V 4 bases, and 7 bases lay outside the gene matches. Germline-derived CDR1 and CDR2 are SGHNT and YYREEE (reference sequence). The CDR3 DNA is TGTGCCAGCAGCCGAGGACTAGACCGCTACGAGCAGTACTTC. This sequence encodes CASSRGLDRYEQYF. The full variable domain, rest sourced from reference TRBV5-4 and TRBJ2-7, is ETGVTQSPTHLIKTRGQQVTLRCSSQSGHNTVSWYQQALGQGPQFIFQYYREEENGRGNFPPRFSGLQFPNYSSELNVNALELDDSALYLCASSRGLDRYEQYFGPGTRLTVT.

The chain links TRBV19 to TRBJ2-3, with D possibly TRBD1 on 6 matching bases. Germline CDR1 reads LNHDA; CDR2 reads SQIVND (reference sequence). The CDR3 covers 15 residues. The V gene lost 8 bases and the J gene lost 2 bases, with 17 bases spanning the gap. The CDR3 DNA reads as TGTGCCAGTGCATGGACAGAGGCAGCCACAGATACGCAGTATTTT. Its translation is CASAWTEAATDTQYF.

This clone was recorded a few times. This chain links TRBV6-1 with TRBJ1-5; D gene unclear. The ends were cut back, 9 bases at V and 4 bases at J, with 16 bases in the middle. Looked up from germline, CDR1 is MNHNS and CDR2 is SASEGT. CDR3 length: 14 amino acids. CDR3 nucleotide sequence: TGTGCCAGTCGAGATCTCGACTGGAATCAGCCCCAGCATTTT. It encodes CASRDLDWNQPQHF.

The V gene is TRBV7-3, the J gene TRBJ2-1, with TRBD2 as a possible D gene (7 bases). Deletions cut 0 bases from V and 8 bases from J, with 17 bases between. The CDR3 consists of 16 residues. The germline gives CDR1 SGHTA, CDR2 FQGTGA. The CDR3 nucleotides read TGTGCCAGCAGCTTAACGGGGGGGCTAGTGACCCATGAGCAGTTCTTC. Encoded protein: CASSLTGGLVTHEQFF.

V gene TRBV28 combines with J gene TRBJ1-5; no reliable D call. The ends were cut back, 5 bases at V and 3 bases at J, with 14 bases in the middle. CDR1 MDHEN and CDR2 SYDVKM come from the germline V gene. The CDR3 length is 15 residues. CDR3 protein: CASSLARTDNQPQHF. The CDR3 region has the DNA TGTGCCAGCAGTCTAGCTCGGACGGACAATCAGCCCCAGCATTTT.

The genes are TRBV19 and TRBJ2-1; 11 nucleotides line up with TRBD2. This CDR3 contains 14 residues. V lost 9 bases to trimming and J lost 6 bases; unmatched junction nucleotides: 7. Germline loops: CDR1 LNHDA, CDR2 SQIVND (reference sequence). CDR3 DNA sequence: TGTGCCAGCTGTATTAGCGGGGGGGGCAATGAGCAGTTCTTC. Protein sequence: CASCISGGGNEQFF.

The chain recombines TRBV27 with TRBJ1-2, with unresolved D. CDR1 is MNHEY and CDR2 is SMNVEV in the germline V gene (reference sequence). The CDR3 runs to 14 residues. The V gene lost 3 bases and the J gene lost 3 bases, with 11 bases spanning the gap. CDR3 DNA: TGTGCCAGCAGTTTGTACAGTAAGGACTATGGCTACACCTTC. This gives the protein CASSLYSKDYGYTF.

This chain uses TRBV5-1 with TRBJ2-2; D is perhaps TRBD2 (7 bases). Germline CDR1 SGHRS, CDR2 YFSETQ. V lost 6 bases and J lost 3, with 15 bases in between. The CDR3 contains 15 residues. The CDR3 here is CASTWGGSDTGELFF. The CDR3 DNA follows: TGCGCCAGCACCTGGGGGGGCTCGGACACCGGGGAGCTGTTTTTT.

The J gene is TRBJ2-7, the V gene TRBV27; 10 positions agree with TRBD1. The germline V gene has CDR1 MNHEY and CDR2 SMNVEV (reference sequence). CDR3 length: 16 residues. V trimming: 5 bases; J trimming: 4 bases; junction bases outside the gene matches: 11. CDR3: CASSPPDRGTGYEQYF. The DNA of the CDR3 is TGTGCCAGCAGTCCCCCGGACAGGGGGACAGGGTACGAGCAGTACTTC.

This clone turned up a few times. The chain is built from TRBV28 and TRBJ2-7; the D is unclear. Per the germline V gene, CDR1 is MDHEN and CDR2 is SYDVKM. The CDR3 totals 11 residues. The V gene lost 5 bases and the J gene lost 4 bases, with 6 bases spanning the gap. The CDR3 region is CASSQQYEQYF. The CDR3 DNA sequence: TGTGCCAGCAGTCAACAGTACGAGCAGTACTTC.

The chain uses TRBV5-8 and TRBJ1-2, with 7 bases lining up with TRBD1. CDR3 length: 12 amino acids. Germline CDR1 and CDR2: SGHTS and YDEGEE. Trimming at V came to 5 bases and at J to 8 bases, leaving 6 bases not matched to a gene. CDR3 DNA: TGTGCCAGCAGTTGGGACAGCCGGGGCTACACCTTC. Its translation: CASSWDSRGYTF.

The chain carries TRBV6-5 and TRBJ1-2; TRBD1 matches 10 bases. The CDR3 totals 14 residues. CDR1 is MNHEY, CDR2 SVGAGI, per germline. The V gene end was trimmed by 6 bases and the J gene end by 8 bases; junction bases not matched to a gene: 9. The CDR3 nucleotides are TGTGCCAGCAGCCCTTGGACAGGGGGTGAGGGCTACACCTTC. Translated: CASSPWTGGEGYTF.

DNA of the CDR3: TGTGCCAGCAGCGACAGGGCCCCCGGGACCGGGGAGCTGTTTTTT. As protein: CASSDRAPGTGELFF. This chain links TRBV7-8 with TRBJ2-2; 7 bases line up with TRBD1. The J segment lost 5 bases and the V segment lost 5 bases, leaving 8 bases of the junction unmatched. In germline, CDR1 is SGHVS, CDR2 FQNEAQ. This CDR3 region has 15 residues.

V and J are TRBV11-3 and TRBJ2-5, with D possibly TRBD2 on 7 matching bases. CDR3 size: 17 residues. Germline values: CDR1 SGHNT, CDR2 YENEEA. V shed 1 base and J shed 2 bases, with 17 bases lying between them. CDR3 sequence (DNA): TGTGCCAGCAGCTTAGGCTCTATGCGGGGGCCACAAGAGACCCAGTACTTC. It codes for CASSLGSMRGPQETQYF.

The V and J genes are TRBV5-4 and TRBJ2-1; 8 positions agree with TRBD2. Germline V gene sequence: CDR1 SGHNT, CDR2 YYREEE (reference sequence). V trimming: 4 bases; J trimming: 0 bases; junction bases outside the gene matches: 3. The CDR3 totals 15 residues. CDR3 coding DNA: TGTGCCAGCAGCCAAGCGGGAGTCTCCTACAATGAGCAGTTCTTC. It is translated as CASSQAGVSYNEQFF.

A single count supports this clone. The V call is TRBV27, the J call TRBJ2-3; 7 positions agree with TRBD2. Per the germline V gene, CDR1 is MNHEY and CDR2 is SMNVEV (reference sequence). V was pared by 0 bases and J by 2 bases, with 5 bases of the junction left unmatched. This CDR3 contains 16 residues. The CDR3 region is CASSLSPSGLTDTQYF. Written as DNA, the CDR3 is TGTGCCAGCAGTTTATCCCCTAGCGGTCTCACAGATACGCAGTATTTT.

This chain uses TRBV5-1 with TRBJ2-7; 12 bases agree with TRBD2. The CDR3 sequence is 18 residues long. Germline V gene lookup returns CDR1 SGHRS and CDR2 YFSETQ. After removal of 1 base from V and 4 bases from J, the junction contained 12 bases not matched to a gene. CDR3 amino acids: CASSLWSTLAGGPYEQYF. DNA for the CDR3: TGCGCCAGCAGCTTGTGGTCGACCCTAGCGGGAGGGCCTTACGAGCAGTACTTC.

The gene calls are TRBV2 and TRBJ1-2; no clear D. Per the germline V gene, CDR1 is SNHLY and CDR2 is FYNNEI. The CDR3 sequence is 12 residues long. Trimming stripped 7 bases from V and 6 bases from J, with 12 bases between. CDR3 sequence (DNA): TGTGCCAGCATAAGAGGGCGGAATGGCTACACCTTC. This gives the protein CASIRGRNGYTF.

The rearrangement links TRBV28 to TRBJ1-1; possibly TRBD1 for D (6 bases). The CDR3 loop spans 13 amino acids. The V end lost 5 bases, the J end lost 5 bases, and 12 bases lay between the germline ends. Germline lookup yields CDR1 MDHEN and CDR2 SYDVKM. The CDR3, as DNA: TGTGCCAGCAGTCTACAGGGTGGTACTGAAGCTTTCTTT. Amino acids: CASSLQGGTEAFF.

V gene TRBV5-1 combines with J gene TRBJ2-5, with TRBD1 matching over 8 bases. Germline trimming cut 3 bases from V and 14 bases from J; bases unmatched to any gene: 9. The CDR3 loop spans 12 amino acids. CDR1 is SGHRS and CDR2 is YFSETQ in the germline V gene. The CDR3 spells CASSSGQGVNYF. In DNA, the CDR3 is TGCGCCAGCAGCTCAGGACAGGGCGTAAATTACTTC.

In this sample, this clone turned up once. The V gene is TRBV28, the J gene TRBJ2-7; the match to TRBD2 covers 7 bases. Germline trimming cut 7 bases from V and 2 bases from J; bases unmatched to any gene: 14. Germline CDR1 reads MDHEN; CDR2 reads SYDVKM. The CDR3 is made up of 16 amino acids. The CDR3 DNA reads TGTGCCAGCACCCTTGCCGGGGGAGGGGCTCCCTACGAGCAGTACTTC. Amino acid sequence: CASTLAGGGAPYEQYF.